This T cell receptor beta chain emerged from a study of cytomegalovirus exposure and HLA in healthy donors. Study observations and caveats: Reported performance of the classifier showed diagnosis of cytomegalovirus status with high specificity and sensitivity.

Measured with immunoSEQ multiplex PCR; TCRdb has only the in-frame clones, and not every one. The sample includes about 150,000 clones, 70% to 90% of them seen just once. As regards this clone: Antigen: not known.

The CDR3 is 16 amino acids. Germline V gene lookup returns CDR1 SGHRS and CDR2 YFSETQ. V lost 0 bases to trimming and J lost 3 bases, with 13 bases between them. This clonotype originated in a man between 18 and 29 years old in good health and CMV-seronegative. The chain joins TRBV5-1 to TRBJ2-1, with a tentative D call TRBD2 (7 bases). What was sequenced was PBMCs. DNA of the CDR3: TGCGCCAGCAGCTTGGAGGGGGGGCGCAACTACAATGAGCAGTTCTTC. Protein sequence: CASSLEGGRNYNEQFF.